Presented here are 4 T cell receptor beta chains from one specimen sequenced in a study of blood T cell repertoires in COVID-19. The repertoire was sequenced with immunoSEQ multiplex PCR; TCRdb's copy has only in-frame clones and lacks some. In the table there are over 400,000 clones, about 85% of which are singletons. The sample comprised PBMCs or T cells enriched from blood (not recorded which). The origin of the receptors is an older woman who had recovered from COVID-19.

The chain recombines TRBV13 with TRBJ2-7, with TRBD1 identical over 10 bases. The ends lost 2 bases at V and 7 bases at J; junction bases unmatched: 5. This CDR3 region has 14 residues. Germline lookup yields CDR1 PRHDT and CDR2 FYEKMQ (reference sequence). The CDR3 nucleotides read TGTGCCAGCAGCTTAATTGACAGGGGGCAAGAGCAGTACTTC. It codes for CASSLIDRGQEQYF.

The J gene is TRBJ1-2, the V gene TRBV19; possible D gene TRBD1, 5 bases. Germline V CDR1 and CDR2: LNHDA, SQIVND (reference sequence). The CDR3 contains 15 residues. The ends were cut back, 6 bases at V and 6 bases at J, with 20 bases in the middle. CDR3 sequence reads: CASRGAGGGVHGYTF. The CDR3 nucleotides are TGTGCCAGTAGGGGAGCTGGGGGGGGTGTACATGGCTACACCTTC.

CDR3 sequence (DNA): TGTGCCACCAGCAGAGATAAACAGGTTAATTCACCCCTCCACTTT. Its translation: CATSRDKQVNSPLHF. The V and J genes are TRBV15 and TRBJ1-6; TRBD1 might be the D (5 bases). Germline V gene data show CDR1 as LNHNV and CDR2 as YYDKDF (reference sequence). V shed 0 bases and J shed 6 bases, with 9 bases lying between them. There are 15 residues in the CDR3.

This clone was detected only once. The rearrangement uses TRBV2 and TRBJ1-2, with TRBD1 identical over 8 bases. This CDR3 is built from 14 residues. J was trimmed by 4 bases and V by 5 bases; bases with no gene match: 6. The germline CDR1 and CDR2 sequences are SNHLY and FYNNEI. CDR3 nucleotides: TGTGCCAGCAGTCAGGGGGCGCATCCCTATGGCTACACCTTC. It is translated as CASSQGAHPYGYTF. The full variable domain, in which reference TRBV2 and TRBJ1-2 provide the parts outside the CDR3, is EPEVTQTPSHQVTQMGQEVILRCVPISNHLYFYWYRQILGQKVEFLVSFYNNEISEKSEIFDDQFSVERPDGSNFTLKIRSTKLEDSAMYFCASSQGAHPYGYTFGSGTRLTVV.